The 16 T cell receptor beta chains presented below share a single source sample, sequenced in a study of shared clonotypes between healthy human individuals. Here immunoSEQ multiplex PCR was the method, and the copy in TCRdb shows in-frame clones only, minus some. The sample has more than 2,000,000 clones; more than 80% are singletons. Source material: naive CD4+ T cells sorted from blood. Noted subset: CD45RA+ positively selected. These receptors were taken from a man younger than 30 in good health.

The chain uses TRBV5-1 and TRBJ2-7, with 11 bases identical to TRBD2. From germline, CDR1 is SGHRS and CDR2 YFSETQ. CDR3 length: 15 amino acids. With V trimmed by 4 bases and J by 5 bases, 8 bases remained unmatched. Written as DNA, the CDR3 is TGCGCCAGCAGCCAACAACTAGCGGGAGTAAACGAGCAGTACTTC. Its protein is CASSQQLAGVNEQYF.

The V and J genes are TRBV12-5 and TRBJ2-7; D may correspond to TRBD1 or TRBD2 (7 bases each). The CDR3 sequence is 21 residues long. V was pared by 5 bases and J by 5 bases, with 37 bases between. Germline lookup yields CDR1 LGHNT and CDR2 FRNRAP. The CDR3 nucleotides are TGTGCTAGTGGTCGGACTAACCCCGGGACAGTCGGATGGCGGGAGCCTCACGAGCAGTACTTC. Translation: CASGRTNPGTVGWREPHEQYF.

This chain uses TRBV15 with TRBJ2-3; D uncertain. V was pared by 0 bases and J by 4 bases, with 11 bases between. The CDR3 has 15 residues. CDR1 is LNHNV, CDR2 YYDKDF, per germline (reference sequence). The DNA of the CDR3 is TGTGCCACCAGCAGAGATTTGGGTGGGGCAGATACGCAGTATTTT. Its translation is CATSRDLGGADTQYF.

The gene calls are TRBV7-9 and TRBJ2-1; 8 bases are shared with TRBD1. This CDR3 comprises 16 residues. The V segment lost 5 bases and the J segment 4 bases; nucleotides outside the gene matches: 10. The V gene's germline CDR1 is SEHNR and CDR2 FQNEAQ (reference sequence). The CDR3 DNA follows: TGTGCCAGCAGCCCTCTCGGTAGGGACAGGTACAATGAGCAGTTCTTC. It yields the protein CASSPLGRDRYNEQFF.

Turning to this clone: The same CDR3 arises from other DNA sequences in this sample as well. The rearrangement joins TRBV5-1 to TRBJ2-1; D is perhaps TRBD1 (5 bases). Trimming left V 0 bases short and J 1 base short, with 8 bases between. This CDR3 has 15 residues. Germline V gene lookup returns CDR1 SGHRS and CDR2 YFSETQ. The CDR3 protein is CASSLDQGSYNEQFF. In nucleotides, the CDR3 is TGCGCCAGCAGCTTGGATCAGGGTTCCTACAATGAGCAGTTCTTC.

The gene calls are TRBV6-5 and TRBJ2-3; the D is unclear. V was pared by 2 bases and J by 1 base, with 10 bases between. There are 15 residues in the CDR3. Germline-derived CDR1 and CDR2 are MNHEY and SVGAGI. CDR3 in amino acids: CASSYTVFRTDTQYF. The CDR3, as DNA: TGTGCCAGCAGTTACACAGTCTTTCGCACAGATACGCAGTATTTT.

This chain joins TRBV16 and TRBJ1-2; D not certain. V was shortened by 0 bases and J by 8 bases, with 13 bases between the two germline ends. Germline loops: CDR1 KGHSY, CDR2 FQNENV. CDR3 length: 14 amino acids. CDR3 protein: CASSQSEDYGGYTF. For the CDR3, the DNA is TGTGCCAGCAGCCAATCGGAGGATTACGGGGGCTACACCTTC.

J is TRBJ1-2 and V is TRBV15, with D possibly TRBD1 on 5 matching bases. V lost 0 bases, J lost 4 bases, and 24 bases lay in between. The CDR3 runs 19 residues. Germline V lookup: CDR1 LNHNV, CDR2 YYDKDF (reference sequence). CDR3 amino acids: CATSRDLPDQRGQGYGYTF. As DNA, the CDR3 is TGTGCCACCAGCAGAGATCTCCCCGACCAAAGGGGCCAGGGCTATGGCTACACCTTC.

As regards this clone: Other DNA sequences in this specimen translate into the identical CDR3. V and J are TRBV5-1 and TRBJ1-6; 10 nucleotides line up with TRBD1. The germline CDR1 and CDR2 sequences are SGHRS and YFSETQ. Losses at the gene ends were 5 bases for V and 7 bases for J; bases not matched to a gene: 3. CDR3 length equals 14 residues. The CDR3 DNA is TGCGCCAGCAGTCAGGGACAGGGGAATTCACCCCTCCACTTT. It codes for CASSQGQGNSPLHF.

The J gene is TRBJ2-5, the V gene TRBV28, with TRBD1 matching 10 bases. The CDR3 is 17 residues long. Unmatched junction bases numbered 13, after V lost 5 bases and J lost 4 bases. Germline CDR1 reads MDHEN; CDR2 reads SYDVKM. The CDR3 DNA reads as TGTGCCAGCAGTACAGACAGGGGGCCAAGGGGGAGAGAGACCCAGTACTTC. Amino acid sequence: CASSTDRGPRGRETQYF.

The sample holds one count of this clone. The chain carries TRBV6-1 and TRBJ2-1; D is possibly TRBD2 (5 bases). Trimming cost V 2 bases and J 3 bases, with 11 bases left between them. Germline CDR1 and CDR2: MNHNS and SASEGT. The CDR3 consists of 15 residues. Here the CDR3 DNA reads TGTGCCAGCAGTGAACAAGCGGCAAACTACAATGAGCAGTTCTTC. Translation: CASSEQAANYNEQFF.

This CDR3 reads CASSRAKGTYEQYF. The CDR3 DNA reads TGCGCCAGCAGCAGGGCTAAGGGGACGTACGAGCAGTACTTC. V is TRBV5-1 and J is TRBJ2-7; D is possibly TRBD1 or TRBD2 (5 bases each). Germline lookup yields CDR1 SGHRS and CDR2 YFSETQ. The CDR3 length is 14 residues. V lost 4 bases and J 4 bases, leaving 15 bases between the germline ends.

V gene TRBV2 combines with J gene TRBJ2-2; 8 bases agree with TRBD2. The CDR3 spans 15 residues. Germline V CDR1 and CDR2: SNHLY, FYNNEI. The ends lost 3 bases at V and 4 bases at J; junction bases unmatched: 4. The CDR3 is CASSEPGGSTGELFF. DNA for the CDR3: TGTGCCAGCAGTGAGCCGGGGGGGAGCACCGGGGAGCTGTTTTTT.

The sample holds one count of this clone. The chain carries TRBV10-3 and TRBJ2-2; possible D gene TRBD1, 6 bases. The V and J ends lost 2 bases and 7 bases respectively, with 14 bases between them. The CDR3 covers 15 residues. Germline values: CDR1 ENHRY, CDR2 SYGVKD. CDR3 sequence (DNA): TGTGCCATCAGTGAGGGTGGACAGCCTAACGGGGAGCTGTTTTTT. As protein: CAISEGGQPNGELFF.

Note on this clone: The same CDR3 arises from other DNA sequences in this sample as well. The rearrangement links TRBV5-1 to TRBJ2-7; D is uncertain. Between the trimmed V and J ends, which lost 0 bases and 4 bases, there was a span of 8 bases. This CDR3 spans 13 amino acids. Germline loops: CDR1 SGHRS, CDR2 YFSETQ. The CDR3 sequence: CASSLGGQYEQYF. The CDR3 bases are TGCGCCAGCAGCTTGGGGGGTCAGTACGAGCAGTACTTC.

The chain couples TRBV6-6 to TRBJ2-2, with 8 bases lining up with TRBD1. CDR1 is MNHNY, CDR2 SVGAGI, per germline (reference sequence). V dropped 4 bases and J dropped 5; count of bases not matched to a gene: 6. CDR3 length: 15 amino acids. Here the CDR3 DNA reads TGTGCCAGCAGTTTACAGGGGGTTGGTACCGGGGAGCTGTTTTTT. This translates into CASSLQGVGTGELFF.